One and the same sample provided the 10 T cell receptor beta chains below, sequenced in a study of OX40 agonist ivuxolimab in advanced cancers. Clones were read by immunoSEQ multiplex PCR, and TCRdb kept only the in-frame ones, dropping some. The table includes roughly 75,000 clones, about 92% detected once. Source: CD4+ or CD8+ T cells sorted from blood, taken in a trial of the OX40 agonist ivuxolimab. The origin of the receptors is an adult with an advanced solid tumor such as melanoma, head and neck, liver or kidney cancer.

This chain uses TRBV28 with TRBJ2-5, with 8 bases matching TRBD1. After removal of 6 bases from V and 11 bases from J, the junction contained 8 bases not matched to a gene. Looked up from germline, CDR1 is MDHEN and CDR2 is SYDVKM. This CDR3 has 12 residues. This chain's CDR3 is CASRTGDGEQYF. The CDR3 DNA follows: TGTGCCAGCAGGACAGGGGACGGGGAGCAGTACTTC.

This chain joins TRBV9 and TRBJ1-4, with D possibly TRBD1 on 6 matching bases. With 4 bases removed from V and 5 bases from J, the gap between germline ends came to 15 bases. The CDR3 consists of 15 residues. CDR1 SGDLS and CDR2 YYNGEE come from the germline V gene. CDR3 in amino acids: CASSRSQDSNEKLFF. Written as DNA, the CDR3 is TGTGCCAGCAGCAGGTCCCAGGACAGCAATGAAAAACTGTTTTTT. The variable domain in full, completed from reference TRBV9 and TRBJ1-4, reads DSGVTQTPKHLITATGQRVTLRCSPRSGDLSVYWYQQSLDQGLQFLIQYYNGEERAKGNILERFSAQQFPDLHSELNLSSLELGDSALYFCASSRSQDSNEKLFFGSGTQLSVL.

This CDR3 reads CASSLTGVWTNEKLFF. CDR3 coding DNA: TGTGCCAGCAGTTTAACAGGGGTGTGGACTAATGAAAAACTGTTTTTT. The V and J genes are TRBV6-5 and TRBJ1-4; 7 bases agree with TRBD1. Germline V gene lookup returns CDR1 MNHEY and CDR2 SVGAGI. This CDR3 has 16 residues. Germline trimming cut 4 bases from V and 2 bases from J; bases unmatched to any gene: 7.

The chain couples TRBV7-9 to TRBJ2-5, with a tentative D call TRBD2 (6 bases). CDR3 length: 14 residues. V was clipped by 3 bases and J by 9 bases, with 17 bases between them. The germline V gene encodes CDR1 SEHNR and CDR2 FQNEAQ (reference sequence). Written as DNA, the CDR3 is TGTGCCAGCAGCTTTGGGCTAGCGACCCCCCCCCAGTACTTC. Translating gives CASSFGLATPPQYF. The complete variable domain, with remaining parts taken from reference TRBV7-9 and TRBJ2-5, reads DTGVSQNPRHKITKRGQNVTFRCDPISEHNRLYWYRQTLGQGPEFLTYFQNEAQLEKSRLLSDRFSAERPKGSFSTLEIQRTEQGDSAMYLCASSFGLATPPQYFGPGTRLLVL.

V usage is TRBV5-6 and J usage is TRBJ1-6, with D hard to call. Deletions cut 4 bases from V and 10 bases from J, with 12 bases between. The CDR3 is 13 amino acids. The germline V gene has CDR1 SGHDT and CDR2 YYEEEE. This CDR3 is CASSEVEGSPLHF. The CDR3, as DNA: TGTGCCAGCAGCGAAGTAGAGGGCTCACCCCTCCACTTT. Supplemented by reference TRBV5-6 and TRBJ1-6, the full variable domain reads DAGVTQSPTHLIKTRGQQVTLRCSPKSGHDTVSWYQQALGQGPQFIFQYYEEEERQRGNFPDRFSGHQFPNYSSELNVNALLLGDSALYLCASSEVEGSPLHFGNGTRLTVT.

This chain uses TRBV18 with TRBJ1-3; D unresolved. The CDR3 length is 12 residues. V shed 0 bases and J shed 4 bases, with 1 base lying between them. Germline-derived CDR1 and CDR2 are KGHSH and LQKENI. The CDR3 here is CASSPPGNTIYF. CDR3 nucleotide sequence: TGTGCCAGCTCACCACCCGGAAACACCATATATTTT.

This chain uses TRBV4-3 with TRBJ1-3, with TRBD1 matching over 10 bases. Germline CDR1 reads LGHNA; CDR2 reads YSLEER. V was clipped by 3 bases and J by 2 bases; unmatched bases: 4. The CDR3 has 16 amino acids. CDR3 sequence reads: CASSQPGTGAGNTIYF. The CDR3, as DNA: TGCGCCAGCAGCCAGCCCGGGACAGGGGCTGGAAACACCATATATTTT.

The V gene is TRBV5-1, the J gene TRBJ2-1; D not certain. This CDR3 has 16 amino acids. V was clipped by 0 bases and J by 2 bases, with 12 bases between them. Looked up from germline, CDR1 is SGHRS and CDR2 is YFSETQ. Here the CDR3 reads CASSLVSGVTYNEQFF. The CDR3 DNA is TGCGCCAGCAGCTTGGTGAGTGGAGTGACCTACAATGAGCAGTTCTTC.

The rearrangement links TRBV2 to TRBJ2-2; a weak D match, TRBD1 (5 bases). This CDR3 is built from 16 residues. Looked up from germline, CDR1 is SNHLY and CDR2 is FYNNEI. V was trimmed by 7 bases and J by 0 bases, leaving 15 bases between them. The DNA of the CDR3 is TGTGCCAGCAAGACAGCCGGGTCCTCGAACACCGGGGAGCTGTTTTTT. Translation gives CASKTAGSSNTGELFF.

CDR3 DNA sequence: TGCGCCAGCAGCCAAATTCTAGCGATCGGCGGGGAGCTGTTTTTT. Translating it yields CASSQILAIGGELFF. This chain links TRBV4-1 with TRBJ2-2; perhaps TRBD2 as D (6 bases). This CDR3 comprises 15 residues. Germline-derived CDR1 and CDR2 are MGHRA and YSYEKL. V lost 2 bases and J lost 7, with 14 bases in between.